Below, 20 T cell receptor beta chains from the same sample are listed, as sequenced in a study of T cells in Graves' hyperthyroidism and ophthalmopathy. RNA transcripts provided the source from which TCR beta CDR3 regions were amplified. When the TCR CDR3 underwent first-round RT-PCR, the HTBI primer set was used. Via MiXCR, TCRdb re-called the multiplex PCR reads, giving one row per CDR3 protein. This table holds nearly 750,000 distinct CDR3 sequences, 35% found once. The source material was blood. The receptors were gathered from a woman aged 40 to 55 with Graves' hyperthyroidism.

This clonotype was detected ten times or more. CDR3 sequence reads: CSVTGTGSYGYTF. The CDR3 DNA reads as TGCAGCGTCACCGGGACAGGGAGCTATGGCTACACCTTC. The rearrangement links TRBV29-1 to TRBJ1-2; 9 positions agree with TRBD1. The trim removed 6 bases at V and 4 bases at J, leaving 6 bases unmatched. The V gene's germline CDR1 is SQVTM and CDR2 ANQGSEA. This CDR3 has 13 amino acids.

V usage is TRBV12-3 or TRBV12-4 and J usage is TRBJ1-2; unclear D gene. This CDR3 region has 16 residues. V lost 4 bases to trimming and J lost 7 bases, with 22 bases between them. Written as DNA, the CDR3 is TGTGCCAGCAGTTACTCGTCTACACCTCTGCCGGGTGGCTACACCTTC. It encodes CASSYSSTPLPGGYTF.

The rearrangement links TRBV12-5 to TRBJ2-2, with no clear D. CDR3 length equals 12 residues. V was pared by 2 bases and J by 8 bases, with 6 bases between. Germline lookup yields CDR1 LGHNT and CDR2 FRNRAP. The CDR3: CASGLLTGELFF. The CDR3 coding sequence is TGTGCTAGTGGTTTGCTGACAGGGGAGCTGTTTTTT. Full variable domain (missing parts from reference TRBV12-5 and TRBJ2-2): DARVTQTPRHKVTEMGQEVTMRCQPILGHNTVFWYRQTMMQGLELLAYFRNRAPLDDSGMPKDRFSAEMPDATLATLKIQPSEPRDSAVYFCASGLLTGELFFGEGSRLTVL.

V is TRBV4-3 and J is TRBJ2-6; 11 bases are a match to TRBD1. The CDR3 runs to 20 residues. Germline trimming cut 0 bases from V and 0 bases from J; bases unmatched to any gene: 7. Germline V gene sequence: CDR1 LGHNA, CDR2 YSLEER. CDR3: CASSQEGRDRGYSGANVLTF. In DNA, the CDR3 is TGCGCCAGCAGCCAAGAAGGCAGGGACAGGGGGTACTCTGGGGCCAACGTCCTGACTTTC.

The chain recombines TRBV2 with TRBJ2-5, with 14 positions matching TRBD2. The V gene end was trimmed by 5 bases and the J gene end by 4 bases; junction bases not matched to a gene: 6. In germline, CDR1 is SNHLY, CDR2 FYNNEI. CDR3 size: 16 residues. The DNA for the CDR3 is TGTGCCAGCAGTTTCGAGGGGACTAGCGGGAGAGAGACCCAGTACTTC. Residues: CASSFEGTSGRETQYF.

The CDR3 here is CASNENTGELFF. In DNA form, the CDR3 reads TGTGCCTCCAACGAGAACACCGGGGAGCTGTTTTTT. V and J are TRBV24-1 and TRBJ2-2, with unresolved D. V shed 12 bases and J shed 1 base, with 8 bases lying between them. Germline V gene lookup returns CDR1 KGHDR and CDR2 SFDVKD. This CDR3 contains 12 residues.

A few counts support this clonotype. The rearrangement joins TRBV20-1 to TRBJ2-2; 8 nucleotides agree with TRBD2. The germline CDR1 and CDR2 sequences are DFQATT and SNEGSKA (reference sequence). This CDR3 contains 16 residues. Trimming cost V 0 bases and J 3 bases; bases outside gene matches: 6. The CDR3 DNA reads TGCAGTGCTAGAGACCGTAGCGGGGAATACACCGGGGAGCTGTTTTTT. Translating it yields CSARDRSGEYTGELFF.

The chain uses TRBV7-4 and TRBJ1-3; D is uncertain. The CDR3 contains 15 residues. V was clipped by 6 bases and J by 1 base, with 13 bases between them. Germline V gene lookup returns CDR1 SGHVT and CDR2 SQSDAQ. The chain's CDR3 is CASRQGSPSGNTIYF. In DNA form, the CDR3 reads TGTGCCAGCAGGCAAGGGTCCCCTTCTGGAAACACCATATATTTT.

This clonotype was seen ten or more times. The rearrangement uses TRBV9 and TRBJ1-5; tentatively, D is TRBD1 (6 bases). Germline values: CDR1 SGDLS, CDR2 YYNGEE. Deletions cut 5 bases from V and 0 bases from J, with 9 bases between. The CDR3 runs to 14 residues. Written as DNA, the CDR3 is TGTGCCAGCAGTGTGGGGGCTAGCAATCAGCCCCAGCATTTT. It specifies CASSVGASNQPQHF.

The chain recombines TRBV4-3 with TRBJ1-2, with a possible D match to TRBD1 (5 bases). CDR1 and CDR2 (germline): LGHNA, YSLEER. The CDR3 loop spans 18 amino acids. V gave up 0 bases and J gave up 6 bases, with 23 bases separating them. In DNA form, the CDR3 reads TGCGCCAGCAGCCAAGAGAAGGCGGCCAGGGACCCTTGGGATGGCTACACCTTC. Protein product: CASSQEKAARDPWDGYTF.

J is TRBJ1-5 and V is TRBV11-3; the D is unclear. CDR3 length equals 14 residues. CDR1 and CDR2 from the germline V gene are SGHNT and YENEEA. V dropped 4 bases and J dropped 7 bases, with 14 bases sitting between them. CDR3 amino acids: CASSSVMANQPQHF. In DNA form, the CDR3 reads TGTGCCAGCAGCTCCGTGATGGCAAACCAGCCCCAGCATTTT. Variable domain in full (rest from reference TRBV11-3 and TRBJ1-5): EAGVVQSPRYKIIEKKQPVAFWCNPISGHNTLYWYLQNLGQGPELLIRYENEEAVDDSQLPKDRFSAERLKGVDSTLKIQPAELGDSAVYLCASSSVMANQPQHFGDGTRLSIL.

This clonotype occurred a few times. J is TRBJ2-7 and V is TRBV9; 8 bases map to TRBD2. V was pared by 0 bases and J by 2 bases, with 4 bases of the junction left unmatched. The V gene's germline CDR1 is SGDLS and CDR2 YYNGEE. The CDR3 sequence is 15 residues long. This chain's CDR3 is CASSVASGRTYEQYF. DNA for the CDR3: TGTGCCAGCAGCGTAGCGAGCGGGAGAACCTACGAGCAGTACTTC.

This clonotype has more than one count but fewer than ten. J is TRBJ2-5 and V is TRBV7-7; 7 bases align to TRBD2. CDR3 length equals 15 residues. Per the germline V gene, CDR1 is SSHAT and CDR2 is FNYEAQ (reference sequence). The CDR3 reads CAVQASGTGWETQYF. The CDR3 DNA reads TGTGCTGTCCAGGCCAGCGGGACTGGGTGGGAGACCCAGTACTTC.

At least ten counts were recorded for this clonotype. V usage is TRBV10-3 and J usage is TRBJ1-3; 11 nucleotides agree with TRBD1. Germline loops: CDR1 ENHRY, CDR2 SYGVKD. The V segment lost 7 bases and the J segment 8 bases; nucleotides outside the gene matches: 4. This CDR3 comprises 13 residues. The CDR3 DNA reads TGTGCCATCACTAGGGACAGGGGGGACACCATATATTTT. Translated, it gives CAITRDRGDTIYF.

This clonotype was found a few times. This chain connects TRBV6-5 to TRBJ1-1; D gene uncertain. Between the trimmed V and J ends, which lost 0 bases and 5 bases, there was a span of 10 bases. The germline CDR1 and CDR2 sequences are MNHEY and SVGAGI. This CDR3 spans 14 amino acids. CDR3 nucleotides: TGTGCCAGCAGTTACTCGGCCAGTCGGACTGAAGCTTTCTTT. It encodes CASSYSASRTEAFF.

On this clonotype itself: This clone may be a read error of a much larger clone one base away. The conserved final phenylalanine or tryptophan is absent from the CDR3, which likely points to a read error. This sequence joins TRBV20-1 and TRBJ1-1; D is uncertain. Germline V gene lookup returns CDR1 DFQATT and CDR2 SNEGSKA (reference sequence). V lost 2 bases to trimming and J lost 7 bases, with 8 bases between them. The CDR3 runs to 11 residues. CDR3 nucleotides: TGCAGTGCTAGAAGGTCAGATGAAGCTTTCATT. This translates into CSARRSDEAFI.

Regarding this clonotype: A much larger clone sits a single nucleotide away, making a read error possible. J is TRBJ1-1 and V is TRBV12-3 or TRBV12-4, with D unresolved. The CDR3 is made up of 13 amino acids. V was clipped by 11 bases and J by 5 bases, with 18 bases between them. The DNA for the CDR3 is TGTGCCGGCAACTCCAAGGGAGGAACTGAAGCTTTCTTT. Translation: CAGNSKGGTEAFF.

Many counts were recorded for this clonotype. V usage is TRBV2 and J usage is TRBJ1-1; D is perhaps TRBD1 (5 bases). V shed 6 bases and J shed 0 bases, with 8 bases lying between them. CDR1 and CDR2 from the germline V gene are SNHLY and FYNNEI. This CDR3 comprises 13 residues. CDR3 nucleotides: TGTGCCAGCAGGGACAATCTGAACACTGAAGCTTTCTTT. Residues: CASRDNLNTEAFF. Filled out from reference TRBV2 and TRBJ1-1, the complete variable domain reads EPEVTQTPSHQVTQMGQEVILRCVPISNHLYFYWYRQILGQKVEFLVSFYNNEISEKSEIFDDQFSVERPDGSNFTLKIRSTKLEDSAMYFCASRDNLNTEAFFGQGTRLTVV.

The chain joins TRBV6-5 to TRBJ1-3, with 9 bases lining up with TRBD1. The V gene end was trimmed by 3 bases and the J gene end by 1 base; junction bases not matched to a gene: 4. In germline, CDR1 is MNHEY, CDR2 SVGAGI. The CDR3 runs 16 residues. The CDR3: CASSYSGTGSGNTIYF. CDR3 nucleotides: TGTGCCAGCAGTTATTCCGGGACAGGGTCTGGAAACACCATATATTTT.

CDR3 sequence reads: CASAPGQELSYEQYF. CDR3 nucleotide sequence: TGTGCCAGCGCCCCGGGACAGGAGCTGTCCTACGAGCAGTACTTC. The rearrangement uses TRBV11-3 and TRBJ2-7, with TRBD1 matching over 8 bases. Germline CDR1 and CDR2: SGHNT and YENEEA. The CDR3 is made up of 15 amino acids. J lost 1 base, V lost 8 bases, and 10 bases had no gene match.